What follows is one T cell receptor beta chain and its context. Antigen specificity is unknown. The CDR3 extends over 16 amino acids. V was shortened by 5 bases and J by 2 bases, with 19 bases between the two germline ends. The germline V gene has CDR1 SGHTA and CDR2 FQGNSA. The data belong to a study of cytomegalovirus exposure and HLA in healthy donors. Study-wide results and limits: The authors later found HLA-associated TCR beta chains more clonally expanded than equally common others. Association of about 17,000 TCR beta sequences with HLA alleles was found at 0.05 false discovery rate in a later analysis. Cytomegalovirus-associated status was assigned to approximately 160 TCR beta chains. For presence/absence analyses, sequencing depth was assumed to be roughly uniform across donors.

Both 60 Vbeta primers and 13 Jbeta primers went into the PCR. Data came from immunoSEQ multiplex PCR; TCRdb stores just in-frame clones and leaves some out. The sample consists of 75,000 to 100,000 clones, approximately 76% of them appearing once. The clonotype comes from a woman aged 55-69 years in good health and CMV-seropositive. Sequencing was carried out using PBMCs. The rearrangement joins TRBV7-2 to TRBJ2-7; D unclear. CDR3 in amino acids: CASSHVASIPTYEQYF. CDR3 nucleotide sequence: TGTGCCAGCAGCCATGTTGCCTCTATCCCGACCTACGAGCAGTACTTC. The full variable domain, completed using reference TRBV7-2 and TRBJ2-7, is GAGVSQSPSNKVTEKGKDVELRCDPISGHTALYWYRQSLGQGLEFLIYFQGNSAPDKSGLPSDRFSAERTGGSVSTLTIQRTQQEDSAVYLCASSHVASIPTYEQYFGPGTRLTVT.